The T cell receptor beta chain under discussion was sequenced for a study of cytomegalovirus exposure and HLA in healthy donors listed by TCRdb under 2017. At the level of the whole study: In an earlier analysis of fewer than 750 of the donors, less than 350 Gb of sequence data and 100 million or so unique TCR beta sequences from about 179 million T cells were reported. Approximately 310 gigabases of sequencing data and tens of millions of unique TCR sequences were included in an early release covering roughly 700 HLA-typed donors. Of the approximately 400 genotyped donors, roughly 76% were placed in the genetic ancestry cluster associated with self-reported Caucasian donors. The study was designed to test whether signatures of past pathogen exposure could be identified by cataloging public T cell receptors. The study used immunosequencing to profile the T cell repertoires of under 700 subjects and linked those repertoires to cytomegalovirus serostatus. In addition to the first cohort of around 670 subjects, a separate validation cohort of over 90 different subjects was used. The study combined high-throughput TCR immunosequencing, statistical association of individual TCRs with disease status, and machine learning to predict cytomegalovirus infection status. A later analysis re-analyzed previously published TCR beta repertoires from hundreds of donors and added high-resolution HLA genotyping to study TCR occurrence patterns. The later analysis used no new phenotypic data to find candidate immune exposures, relying instead on TCR beta sequences and their occurrence across donors. In an earlier analysis of a few hundred of the donors, high-throughput TCR beta sequencing was used to judge whether each TCR beta V gene segment behaved as functional or pseudogenic. Donor age, sex, ethnicity and CMV serostatus were compiled together with the repertoire data. Genome-wide SNP genotypes for about three fifths of the roughly 700 donors were used in a later genetic analysis, which treated that subset as a discovery cohort. Every repertoire in the discovery cohort had been generated on one and the same sequencing platform. Both class I and class II loci were covered by HLA typing, at four-digit resolution. Typing coverage differed by locus: A, B, C, DRB1 and DQB1 were typed in about 620-630 donors, DQA1 in 500 to 550, DPA1 in some 600, and DPB1 in 472. A handful of DR-DQ haplotypes were treated as single units for association and clustering because of strong linkage in the cohort. On average, roughly 250,000 unique TCR beta nucleotide sequences were sequenced per donor among about 400 genotyped donors of the cohort, with around 19% of those sequences being non-productive.

Preparation of the library involved the immunoSEQ multiplex PCR assay. The multiplex PCR relied on a mix of 60 forward primers for TCR Vbeta segments and 13 reverse primers for TCR Jbeta segments. The CDR3 region of rearranged TCR beta genes was amplified from genomic DNA by a multiplex PCR assay. The amplified TCR beta libraries were sequenced on the Illumina HiSeq System as 87-base-pair reads. The original pipeline was this. In a later analysis, around 80 million unique TCR beta chains were counted across the 500 to 850 repertoires, and roughly 11 million of these chains were shared by at least two donors. A nearest-neighbor algorithm error-corrected the raw reads and collapsed the reads into unique sequences, merging closely related sequences to remove PCR and sequencing errors. CDR3 sequences were aligned to IMGT reference sequences to assign V, D and J gene segments. For a sequence to be retained, a match of at least six nucleotides was required to both a V gene segment and a J gene segment. A rearrangement counted as productive if the CDR3 had no stop codons and remained in frame with V and J, and every other rearrangement counted as non-productive. CDR3 was defined according to IMGT convention as the region running from the second conserved V-encoded cysteine to the conserved J-encoded phenylalanine. Sequences without an unambiguous match to a single V gene segment were excluded from the earlier analysis of several hundred of the donors. In an earlier analysis of some 590 of the donors, V segments were called functional above 56.7% productive rearrangements and were called segregating when the between-donor standard deviation exceeded 5%. A statistical classification framework was built for diagnosing cytomegalovirus status from the catalog of TCR beta chain sequences. A later analysis assigned V and J genes by comparing TCR nucleotide sequences with IMGT/GENE-DB human TR gene sequences. In a later analysis, CDR3 sequences and most-parsimonious VDJ recombination scenarios were assigned using the TCRdist pipeline. A later analysis defined each TCR beta chain by its CDR3 amino acid sequence plus V-gene family, and excluded reads lacking a unique V-gene family. To address suspected cross-contamination and a sequencing artifact, a later analysis removed roughly 580 highly shared, low-generation-probability nucleotide sequences. A later analysis calculated a clonal expansion index for each public chain from normalized within-repertoire ranks of inferred template counts. In a later analysis, generation probabilities were computed using a VDJ recombination model fitted to out-of-frame rearrangements, and the results were checked against IGoR. A later analysis scored TCR-TCR, TCR-HLA and TCR-CMV co-occurrence with hypergeometric tests, applying a repertoire-size bias correction to TCR pairs. To estimate false discovery rates, a later analysis permuted the HLA or CMV assignments 20 times. In a later analysis, co-occurring TCRs were grouped using DBSCAN, with TCRdist sequence similarity added in when clustering inside HLA-allele-positive subsets. Repertoires with fewer than 30,000 or more than 120,000 public chains were left out of co-occurrence clustering, as were about five repertoires with anomalous nucleotide sharing. TCRdb holds this immuneACCESS table with in-frame rearrangements only. Some clones are missing; in checked studies, unresolved V genes explain under half, and the rest has no known cause. D and trimming were read from the DNA, whereas the V and J calls and clone size are those reported in that table. The sample table gives approximately 75,000 clones. Clones ranked in the top ten supply approximately 0.78% of the sample.

On this clone itself: It has no known antigen specificity.

At the junction V is shortened by 3 bases and J by 5 bases, with 13 bases in between. The CDR3 numbers 15 residues from cysteine through phenylalanine. Of all the DNA, just the CDR3 is kept, 45 bases in frame from base 1. CDR1 and CDR2 are read off the germline V gene (reference sequence) as LNHDA and SQIVND. The full study reports these points: Most CMV-associated TCR beta chains appeared to be HLA-restricted in a later analysis, and the HLA associations seemed to be driven largely by CMV exposure. The classifier was reported to diagnose cytomegalovirus status with high specificity and sensitivity in both the original cohort and the validation cohort. Because the 87-base-pair reads could not distinguish some IMGT-functional V segments, including TRBV6-2 and TRBV6-3, those segments were excluded. According to the authors, the approach could potentially be generalized to other disease states and immunological phenotypes. In a later analysis, TCR association rates were found to vary across HLA loci, with the most associated TCRs seen for DRB1 alleles and the fewest for HLA-C alleles. Correlated functional status among segregating V segments might reflect linkage disequilibrium, but an unknown experimental factor could not be ruled out. In the study, about 150 TCR beta chains were listed as associated with cytomegalovirus. Because HLA typing was missing for some donors at each locus, association tests included only the typed subset. An association between a missense DCLRE1C variant and V-gene and J-gene trimming of TCR beta chains was found in a later genetic analysis and replicated in an independent cohort. Assigning TCR associations to individual alleles was difficult when HLA alleles, especially DR and DQ, strongly co-occurred. Broadly in line with IMGT annotations, most TCR beta V segments showed up in productive rearrangements about 90% or about 30% of the time in an earlier analysis of roughly 590 of the donors. At a false discovery rate of 0.05, a later analysis linked about 16,000 TCR beta sequences to specific HLA alleles. A group of highly shared sequence variants was considered likely to be a technical artifact of the sequencing pipeline. A further reported finding was that TCR beta sequences accurately predicted the HLA-A and HLA-B alleles for most subjects in the first cohort. The presence/absence analyses assumed that sequencing depth was roughly uniform across donors, and that assumption may not be true. While some public TCRs were present in many individuals, most TCR sequences turned up only very rarely across donors. In a later analysis, HLA-associated TCR beta chains showed more clonal expansion and lower generation probabilities than non-associated chains that were equally common. In vitro tests confirmed that three of the cytomegalovirus-associated TCR beta chains recognize cytomegalovirus antigens. According to a later genetic analysis, donors in an Asian-associated ancestry cluster had fewer N-insertions in productive TCRs than the roughly 670-donor mean. The only immune exposure information available for the cohort was CMV serostatus. Only TCR beta chains were sequenced in this cohort, and the absence of alpha or paired-chain data limited detectable features. Several of the top co-occurrence clusters appeared to be linked to parvovirus B19, influenza, CMV and Epstein-Barr virus, according to a later analysis. Because counts were too low, seventeen rarely observed V segments, including chromosome 9 orphons, were excluded from the earlier analysis of several hundred of the donors.

In total, over 600 healthy bone marrow donors made up the cohort. All cohort members were sampled while nominally healthy, although unrecorded immune exposures were likely present. The donor tested CMV seronegative, placing the donor among the 300 to 400 seronegative members of the cohort. Each donor provided a peripheral blood sample, and peripheral blood mononuclear cells were used for TCR beta sequencing. The Qiagen DNeasy Blood Extraction Kit was used to extract genomic DNA from the blood cell samples. The chain joins TRBV19 to TRBJ2-2, with the D gene not confidently named. This TCR was recovered from a boy younger than 18 in good health and CMV-seronegative. Sequenced material: PBMCs. This receptor carries the CDR3 CASSITMSVTGELFF. The DNA sequence is given as TGTGCCAGTAGTATTACGATGAGCGTGACCGGGGAGCTGTTTTTT. This CDR3, with the reference TRBV19 and TRBJ2-2 proteins standing in past its ends, gives the full variable domain DGGITQSPKYLFRKEGQNVTLSCEQNLNHDAMYWYRQDPGQGLRLIYYSQIVNDFQKGDIAEGYSVSREKKESFPLTVTSAQKNPTAFYLCASSITMSVTGELFFGEGSRLTVL.